The 8 T cell receptor beta chains below all came from one sample that was sequenced in a study of blood T cell repertoires in COVID-19. Libraries were prepared by immunoSEQ multiplex PCR; TCRdb keeps only in-frame clonotypes and omits some of them. This sample yields 110,000 or so clones, of which approximately 80% are seen a single time; roughly 6.2% belongs to the top ten. Sequencing input: peripheral blood. Source of these receptors: a man aged 70 or older with acute or convalescent COVID-19.

The V gene is TRBV7-2, the J gene TRBJ2-5, with 7 positions matching TRBD2. V was clipped by 5 bases and J by 2 bases; unmatched bases: 8. The V gene's germline CDR1 is SGHTA and CDR2 FQGNSA. CDR3 length equals 15 residues. CDR3 nucleotide sequence: TGTGCCAGCAGCCGCCCTAGCGGTGGGCAAGAGACCCAGTACTTC. This encodes CASSRPSGGQETQYF. The complete variable domain, with remaining parts taken from reference TRBV7-2 and TRBJ2-5, reads GAGVSQSPSNKVTEKGKDVELRCDPISGHTALYWYRQSLGQGLEFLIYFQGNSAPDKSGLPSDRFSAERTGGSVSTLTIQRTQQEDSAVYLCASSRPSGGQETQYFGPGTRLLVL.

This sequence joins TRBV5-4 and TRBJ1-1; 8 bases align to TRBD1. J lost 10 bases, V lost 4 bases, and 6 bases had no gene match. The CDR3 sequence is 12 residues long. Germline V CDR1 and CDR2: SGHNT, YYREEE (reference sequence). CDR3 sequence (DNA): TGTGCCAGCAGCCCGGGACAGGTTGGAGCTTTCTTT. It codes for CASSPGQVGAFF.

Only a few counts were recorded for this clone. The V gene is TRBV7-6, the J gene TRBJ2-1; no firm D call. Trimming shortened V by 1 base and J by 7 bases, and 17 bases separated the two germline ends. CDR3 length: 16 residues. Germline V lookup: CDR1 SGHVS, CDR2 FNYEAQ. The CDR3 protein is CASSLGLGLTGNEQFF. The CDR3 DNA reads TGTGCCAGCAGCTTAGGTTTGGGTCTCACCGGGAATGAGCAGTTCTTC.

The chain uses TRBV2 and TRBJ2-2, with D unresolved. The CDR3 consists of 14 residues. The germline V gene encodes CDR1 SNHLY and CDR2 FYNNEI. V was trimmed by 3 bases and J by 3 bases, leaving 8 bases between them. This CDR3 reads CASSDSLYTGELFF. For the CDR3, the DNA is TGTGCCAGCAGTGATTCTCTCTACACCGGGGAGCTGTTTTTT. The full variable domain, its missing parts supplied by reference TRBV2 and TRBJ2-2, is EPEVTQTPSHQVTQMGQEVILRCVPISNHLYFYWYRQILGQKVEFLVSFYNNEISEKSEIFDDQFSVERPDGSNFTLKIRSTKLEDSAMYFCASSDSLYTGELFFGEGSRLTVL.

V and J are TRBV2 and TRBJ1-1; 7 bases line up with TRBD1. The CDR3 covers 13 residues. Per germline, CDR1 SNHLY and CDR2 FYNNEI. J gave up 5 bases and V 8 bases, and 8 bases lay outside the gene matches. In DNA, the CDR3 is TGTGCCAGCTTCGAACAGGGGTATACTGAAGCTTTCTTT. It translates to CASFEQGYTEAFF.

This chain connects TRBV21-1 to TRBJ2-3; the listed D gene, TRBD2, was not tested against the DNA. TRBV21-1 is a pseudogene segment. This CDR3 region has 15 residues. CDR3 region: CASRRGVPSPGTQYF. In DNA form, the CDR3 reads TGTGCCAGCCGTCGGGGGGTCCCGTCCCCAGGTACGCAGTATTTT.

This chain joins TRBV5-1 and TRBJ1-2; TRBD1 agrees at 10 bases. With 4 bases clipped from V and 6 bases from J, the junction kept 12 bases outside the gene matches. Germline loops: CDR1 SGHRS, CDR2 YFSETQ. The CDR3 consists of 16 residues. This CDR3 reads CASSDRDRGNEDGYTF. CDR3 DNA sequence: TGCGCCAGCAGCGACCGGGACAGGGGAAATGAGGATGGCTACACCTTC.

The chain joins TRBV7-3 to TRBJ1-2; weak D call: TRBD1 (5 bases). The CDR3 length is 15 residues. V lost 0 bases to trimming and J lost 5 bases, with 13 bases between them. Per germline, CDR1 SGHTA and CDR2 FQGTGA. The CDR3 nucleotides read TGTGCCAGCAGCTTAACGGAGGGAGGGGCGTATGGCTACACCTTC. Encoded protein: CASSLTEGGAYGYTF.